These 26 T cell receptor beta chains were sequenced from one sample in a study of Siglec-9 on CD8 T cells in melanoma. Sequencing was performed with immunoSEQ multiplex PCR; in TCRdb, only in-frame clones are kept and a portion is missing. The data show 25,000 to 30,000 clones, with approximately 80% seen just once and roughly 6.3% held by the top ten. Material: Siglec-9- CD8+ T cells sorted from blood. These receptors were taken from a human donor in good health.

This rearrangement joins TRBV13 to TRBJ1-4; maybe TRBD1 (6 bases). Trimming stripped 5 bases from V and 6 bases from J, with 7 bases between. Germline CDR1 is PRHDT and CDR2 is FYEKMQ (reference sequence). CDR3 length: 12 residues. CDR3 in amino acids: CASSKGDEKLFF. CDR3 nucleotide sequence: TGTGCCAGCAGCAAGGGGGATGAAAAACTGTTTTTT.

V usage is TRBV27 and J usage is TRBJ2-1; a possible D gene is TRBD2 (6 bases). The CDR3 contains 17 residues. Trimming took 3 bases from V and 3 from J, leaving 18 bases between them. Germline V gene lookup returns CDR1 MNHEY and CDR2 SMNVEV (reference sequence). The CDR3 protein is CASSFFFGGADYNEQFF. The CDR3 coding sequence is TGTGCCAGCAGTTTTTTTTTCGGGGGAGCAGACTACAATGAGCAGTTCTTC.

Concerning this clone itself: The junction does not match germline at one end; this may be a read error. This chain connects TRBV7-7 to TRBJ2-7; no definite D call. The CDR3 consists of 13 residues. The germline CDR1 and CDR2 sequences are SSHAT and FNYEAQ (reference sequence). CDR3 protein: CASSRTPLDEQYF. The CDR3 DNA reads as TGTGCTAGCAGCCGGACCCCCCTGGACGAGCAGTACTTC.

CDR3 in amino acids: CASTSGDEQFF. Here the CDR3 DNA reads TGTGCCAGCACAAGCGGGGATGAGCAGTTCTTC. This rearrangement joins TRBV9 to TRBJ2-1; TRBD2 matches 7 bases. The trim removed 6 bases at V and 8 bases at J, leaving 2 bases unmatched. This CDR3 is built from 11 residues. Germline CDR1 and CDR2: SGDLS and YYNGEE.

The CDR3 is CASSRGNGYTF. The DNA of the CDR3 is TGCGCCAGCAGTAGGGGGAATGGCTACACCTTC. The chain recombines TRBV5-1 with TRBJ1-2, with D maybe TRBD1 (6 bases). Germline V gene sequence: CDR1 SGHRS, CDR2 YFSETQ. The ends were cut back, 5 bases at V and 6 bases at J, with 8 bases in the middle. The CDR3 spans 11 residues.

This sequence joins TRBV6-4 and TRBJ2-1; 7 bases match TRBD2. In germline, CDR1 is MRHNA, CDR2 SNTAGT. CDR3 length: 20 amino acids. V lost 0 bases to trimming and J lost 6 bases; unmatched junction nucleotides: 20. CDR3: CASSDSEPTPFTGGCNEQFF. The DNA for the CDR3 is TGTGCCAGCAGTGACTCTGAACCTACGCCTTTTACGGGAGGATGCAATGAGCAGTTCTTC.

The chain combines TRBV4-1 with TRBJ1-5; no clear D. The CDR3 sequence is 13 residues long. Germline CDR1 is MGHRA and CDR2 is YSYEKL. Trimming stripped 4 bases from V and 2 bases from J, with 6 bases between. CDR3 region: CASSLQGNQPQHF. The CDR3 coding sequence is TGCGCCAGCAGCCTTCAGGGCAATCAGCCCCAGCATTTT.

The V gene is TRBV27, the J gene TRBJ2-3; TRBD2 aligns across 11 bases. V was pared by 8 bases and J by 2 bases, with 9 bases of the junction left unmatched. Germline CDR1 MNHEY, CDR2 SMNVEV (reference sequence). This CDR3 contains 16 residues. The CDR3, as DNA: TGTGCCAGCGGGCTAGCGGGGGGCCCGCACACAGATACGCAGTATTTT. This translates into CASGLAGGPHTDTQYF.

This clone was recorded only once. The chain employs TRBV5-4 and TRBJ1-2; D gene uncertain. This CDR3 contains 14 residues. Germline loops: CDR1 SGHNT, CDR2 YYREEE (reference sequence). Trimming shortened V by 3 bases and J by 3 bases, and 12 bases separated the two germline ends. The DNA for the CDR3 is TGTGCCAGCAGCTCGCCGGGTCGACACTATGGCTACACCTTC. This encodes CASSSPGRHYGYTF.

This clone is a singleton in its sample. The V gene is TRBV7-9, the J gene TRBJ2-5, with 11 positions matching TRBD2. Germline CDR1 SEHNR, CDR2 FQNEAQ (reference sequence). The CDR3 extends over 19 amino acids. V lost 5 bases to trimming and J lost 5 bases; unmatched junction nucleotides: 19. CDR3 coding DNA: TGTGCCAGCAGCGATTGGACAGGGGTTAGCGGGAGGGCCGGCGAGACCCAGTACTTC. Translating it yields CASSDWTGVSGRAGETQYF.

The CDR3: CAISESVGVVNTEAFF. CDR3 nucleotide sequence: TGTGCCATCAGTGAGTCGGTGGGGGTAGTGAACACTGAAGCTTTCTTT. The chain joins TRBV10-3 to TRBJ1-1, with TRBD1 as a possible D gene (5 bases). CDR1 is ENHRY and CDR2 is SYGVKD in the germline V gene. V lost 0 bases to trimming and J lost 0 bases, with 11 bases between them. The CDR3 sequence is 16 residues long.

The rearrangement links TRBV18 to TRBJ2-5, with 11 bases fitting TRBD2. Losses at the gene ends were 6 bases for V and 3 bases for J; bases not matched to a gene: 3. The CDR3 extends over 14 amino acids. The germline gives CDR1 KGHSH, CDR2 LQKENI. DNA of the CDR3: TGTGCCAGCTCGCCGGGACTAGCGGAAGAGACCCAGTACTTC. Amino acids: CASSPGLAEETQYF.

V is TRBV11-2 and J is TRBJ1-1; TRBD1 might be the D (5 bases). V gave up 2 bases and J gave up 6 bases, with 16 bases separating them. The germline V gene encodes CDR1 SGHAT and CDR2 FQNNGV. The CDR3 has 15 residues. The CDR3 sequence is CASSLPAGGISEAFF. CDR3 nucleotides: TGTGCCAGCAGCTTACCGGCGGGGGGAATATCTGAAGCTTTCTTT. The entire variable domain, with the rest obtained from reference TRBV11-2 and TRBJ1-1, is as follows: EAGVAQSPRYKIIEKRQSVAFWCNPISGHATLYWYQQILGQGPKLLIQFQNNGVVDDSQLPKDRFSAERLKGVDSTLKIQPAKLEDSAVYLCASSLPAGGISEAFFGQGTRLTVV.

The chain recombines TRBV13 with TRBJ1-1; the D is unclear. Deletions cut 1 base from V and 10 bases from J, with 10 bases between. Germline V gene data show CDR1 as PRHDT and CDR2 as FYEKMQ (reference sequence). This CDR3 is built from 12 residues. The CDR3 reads CASSLAELGAFF. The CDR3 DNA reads TGTGCCAGCAGCTTAGCGGAATTAGGAGCTTTCTTT.

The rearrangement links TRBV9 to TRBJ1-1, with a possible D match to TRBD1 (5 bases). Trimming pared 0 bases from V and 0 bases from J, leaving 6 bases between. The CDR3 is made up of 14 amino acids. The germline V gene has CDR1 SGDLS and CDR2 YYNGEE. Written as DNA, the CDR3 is TGTGCCAGCAGCGTAGGAGGGGTGAACACTGAAGCTTTCTTT. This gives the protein CASSVGGVNTEAFF. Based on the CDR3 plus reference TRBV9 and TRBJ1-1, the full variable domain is DSGVTQTPKHLITATGQRVTLRCSPRSGDLSVYWYQQSLDQGLQFLIQYYNGEERAKGNILERFSAQQFPDLHSELNLSSLELGDSALYFCASSVGGVNTEAFFGQGTRLTVV.

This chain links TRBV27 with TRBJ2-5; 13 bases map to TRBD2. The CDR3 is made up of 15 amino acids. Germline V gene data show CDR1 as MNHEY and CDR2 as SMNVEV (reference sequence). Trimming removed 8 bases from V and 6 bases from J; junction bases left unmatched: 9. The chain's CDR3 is CASGGLAGDLKTQYF. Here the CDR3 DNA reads TGTGCCAGCGGTGGACTAGCGGGAGATTTAAAGACCCAGTACTTC.

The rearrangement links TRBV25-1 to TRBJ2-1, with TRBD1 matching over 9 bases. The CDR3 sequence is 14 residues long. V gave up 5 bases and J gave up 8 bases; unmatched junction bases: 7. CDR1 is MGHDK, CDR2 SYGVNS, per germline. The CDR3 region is CASSPGQGVDEQFF. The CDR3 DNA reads TGTGCCAGCAGTCCGGGACAGGGTGTCGATGAGCAGTTCTTC.

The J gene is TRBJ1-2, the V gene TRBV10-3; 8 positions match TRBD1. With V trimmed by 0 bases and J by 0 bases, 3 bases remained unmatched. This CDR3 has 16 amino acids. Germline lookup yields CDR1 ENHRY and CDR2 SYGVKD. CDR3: CAISESDRGANYGYTF. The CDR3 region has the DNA TGTGCCATCAGTGAGTCCGACAGGGGAGCTAACTATGGCTACACCTTC.

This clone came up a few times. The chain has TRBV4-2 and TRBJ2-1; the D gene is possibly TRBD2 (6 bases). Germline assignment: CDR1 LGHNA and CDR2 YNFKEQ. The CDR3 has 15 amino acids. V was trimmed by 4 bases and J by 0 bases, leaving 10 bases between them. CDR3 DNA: TGTGCCAGCAGCCCTAGCGCGAGCTCCTACAATGAGCAGTTCTTC. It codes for CASSPSASSYNEQFF.

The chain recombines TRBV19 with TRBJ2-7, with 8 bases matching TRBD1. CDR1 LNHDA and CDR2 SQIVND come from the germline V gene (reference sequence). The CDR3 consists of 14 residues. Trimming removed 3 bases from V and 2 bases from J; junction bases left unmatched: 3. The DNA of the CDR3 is TGTGCCAGTAGTATGGGGACAGGCACCTACGAGCAGTACTTC. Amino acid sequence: CASSMGTGTYEQYF.

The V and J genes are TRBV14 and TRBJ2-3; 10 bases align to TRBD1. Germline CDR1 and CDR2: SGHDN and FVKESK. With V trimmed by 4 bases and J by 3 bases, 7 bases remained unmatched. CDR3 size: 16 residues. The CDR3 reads CASSPRRGQGTDTQYF. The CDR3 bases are TGTGCCAGCAGCCCCCGGAGGGGACAGGGGACAGATACGCAGTATTTT.

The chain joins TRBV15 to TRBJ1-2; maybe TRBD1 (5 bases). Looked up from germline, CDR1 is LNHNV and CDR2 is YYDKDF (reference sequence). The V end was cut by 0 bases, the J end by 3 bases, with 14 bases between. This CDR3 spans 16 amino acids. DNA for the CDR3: TGTGCCACCAGCAGAGATAGGGCCGGGGACTACTATGGCTACACCTTC. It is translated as CATSRDRAGDYYGYTF.

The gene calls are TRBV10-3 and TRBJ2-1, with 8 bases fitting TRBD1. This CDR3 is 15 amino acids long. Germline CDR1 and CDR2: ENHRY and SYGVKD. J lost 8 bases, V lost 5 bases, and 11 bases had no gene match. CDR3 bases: TGTGCCATCAGTCCCGAGGCAGGGGGCTGGGATGAGCAGTTCTTC. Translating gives CAISPEAGGWDEQFF.

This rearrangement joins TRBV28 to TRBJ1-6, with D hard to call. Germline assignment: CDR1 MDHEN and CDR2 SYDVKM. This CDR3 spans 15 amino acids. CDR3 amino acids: CATQYPGSYNSPLHF. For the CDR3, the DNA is TGTGCTACTCAATACCCGGGCTCCTATAATTCACCCCTCCACTTT. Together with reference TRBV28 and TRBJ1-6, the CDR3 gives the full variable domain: DVKVTQSSRYLVKRTGEKVFLECVQDMDHENMFWYRQDPGLGLRLIYFSYDVKMKEKGDIPEGYSVSREKKERFSLILESASTNQTSMYLCATQYPGSYNSPLHFGNGTRLTVT.

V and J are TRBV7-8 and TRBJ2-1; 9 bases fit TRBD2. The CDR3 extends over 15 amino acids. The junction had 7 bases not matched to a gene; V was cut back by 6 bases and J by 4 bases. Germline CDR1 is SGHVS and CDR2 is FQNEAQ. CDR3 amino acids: CASRSTSGAYNEQFF. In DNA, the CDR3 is TGTGCCAGCAGGTCGACTAGCGGAGCGTACAATGAGCAGTTCTTC.

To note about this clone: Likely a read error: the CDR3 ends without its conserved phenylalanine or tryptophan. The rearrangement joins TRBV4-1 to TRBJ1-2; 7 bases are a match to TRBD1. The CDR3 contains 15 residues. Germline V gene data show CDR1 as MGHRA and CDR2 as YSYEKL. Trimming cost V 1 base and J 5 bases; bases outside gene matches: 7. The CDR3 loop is CASSQANQGGYGYTL. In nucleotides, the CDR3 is TGCGCCAGCAGCCAAGCAAATCAGGGGGGGTATGGCTACACCCTC.